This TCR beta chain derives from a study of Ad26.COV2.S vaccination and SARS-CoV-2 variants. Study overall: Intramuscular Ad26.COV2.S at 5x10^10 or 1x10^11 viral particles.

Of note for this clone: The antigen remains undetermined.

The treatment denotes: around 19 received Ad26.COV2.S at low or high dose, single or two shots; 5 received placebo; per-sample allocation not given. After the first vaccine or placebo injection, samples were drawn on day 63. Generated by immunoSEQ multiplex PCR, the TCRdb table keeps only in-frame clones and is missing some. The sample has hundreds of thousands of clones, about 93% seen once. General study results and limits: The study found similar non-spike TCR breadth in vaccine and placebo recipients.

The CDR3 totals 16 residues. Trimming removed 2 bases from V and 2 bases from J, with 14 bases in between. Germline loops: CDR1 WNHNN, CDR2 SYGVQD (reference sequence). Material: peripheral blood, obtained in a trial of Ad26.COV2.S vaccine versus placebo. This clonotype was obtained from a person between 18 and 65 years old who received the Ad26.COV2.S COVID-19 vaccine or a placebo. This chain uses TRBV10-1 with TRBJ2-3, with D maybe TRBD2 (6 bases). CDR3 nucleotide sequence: TGCGCCAGCAGTGAGCGGGGGAAATACTCCACAGATACGCAGTATTTT. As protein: CASSERGKYSTDTQYF.